The TCR beta chain described here comes from a study of blood T cell repertoires in COVID-19. Study-level information: Samples representing acute and convalescent COVID-19 were sourced from the United States, Italy and Spain. In each case, the material was cDNA or gDNA derived from T cells, B-cell-depleted T cells, or PBMCs.

This CDR3 region has 15 residues. CDR1 and CDR2 from the germline V gene are LNHNV and YYDKDF (reference sequence). The V and J ends lost 1 base and 5 bases respectively, with 12 bases between them. Authors' analysis steps: Reference gene primer amplification in the assay estimated nucleated cell counts. Assay used: immunoSEQ multiplex PCR; TCRdb lists only in-frame clones, some missing. From that table come the V and J calls and clone size; the DNA was used to work out D and trimming. The sample holds roughly 110,000 clones, about nine tenths seen once. Sequenced input: peripheral blood. This chain connects TRBV15 to TRBJ2-1; TRBD1 might be the D (6 bases). The TCR sequence derives from a man aged 35-49 years with acute or convalescent COVID-19. This chain's CDR3 is CATSRVVGGNNEQFF. The CDR3 DNA is TGTGCCACCAGCAGAGTGGTAGGGGGTAACAATGAGCAGTTCTTC.